The next 8 T cell receptor beta chains were all read from a single sample in a study of T cells expressing NK-cell markers. TCRdb reanalyzed the 5' RACE reads and collapses them to one entry per CDR3 protein, without DNA. The sample has 300,000 to 500,000 distinct CDR3 sequences. Sequenced material: blood T cells: a sorted CD56 or NKG2C T cell subset, CD4+ or CD8+ T cells, or bulk PBMC T cells (not recorded which). The source is a woman aged 45-59 years in good health.

This sequence joins TRBV6-6 and TRBJ2-1; TCRdb's D gene call, TRBD2, goes unchecked for lack of DNA. CDR1 MNHNY and CDR2 SVGAGI come from the germline V gene (reference sequence). The CDR3 is 16 residues long. The CDR3 is CASSYSNSASYNEQFF.

V usage is TRBV10-1 and J usage is TRBJ1-1; TCRdb reports TRBD1, a call that lacks DNA to check it against. The germline CDR1 and CDR2 sequences are WNHNN and SYGVQD (reference sequence). The CDR3 consists of 13 residues. Here the CDR3 reads CASIKGATTEAFF.

The genes are TRBV5-1 and TRBJ2-1; the D gene TCRdb calls, TRBD2, cannot be checked with no DNA. CDR3 length equals 14 residues. Germline assignment: CDR1 SGHRS and CDR2 YFSETQ. CDR3 loop: CASSLSLALSEQFF.

The gene calls are TRBV7-2 and TRBJ2-2; TCRdb gives TRBD1 as the D gene, but with no DNA this cannot be confirmed. Per germline, CDR1 SGHTA and CDR2 FQGNSA. This CDR3 spans 15 amino acids. CDR3 sequence reads: CASSSTVAGTGELFF.

V and J are TRBV14 and TRBJ1-5; the TCRdb D gene call, TRBD1, has no DNA to confirm it. In germline, CDR1 is SGHDN, CDR2 FVKESK. The CDR3 sequence is 15 residues long. The CDR3 here is CASSHWGTGNQPQHF.

V is TRBV5-1 and J is TRBJ2-4; no DNA is available, so the TRBD1 call from TCRdb remains unchecked. Germline CDR1 is SGHRS and CDR2 is YFSETQ. The CDR3 spans 14 residues. This CDR3 reads CASSLGDLLNIQYF.

The genes are TRBV5-1 and TRBJ2-1; the TRBD1 assignment by TCRdb is unverifiable without DNA. The CDR3 covers 17 residues. Germline values: CDR1 SGHRS, CDR2 YFSETQ. CDR3 protein: CASSLGQVNSAYNEQFF.

The V gene is TRBV11-3, the J gene TRBJ2-1; the D call of TRBD1 rests on TCRdb alone, since no DNA is present to check it. The CDR3 is 13 residues long. CDR1 SGHNT and CDR2 YENEEA come from the germline V gene. CDR3: CASSLQGWNEQFF.